The rows below give T cell receptor beta chains drawn from one sample of a study of graft-versus-host responses after intestinal transplantation. Profiling relied on immunoSEQ multiplex PCR, and the TCRdb table lists in-frame clones only, not all of them. The profile shows over 100,000 clones, roughly 91% of them singletons. No antigen is known for these receptors. Sample: unstimulated CD4+ T cells sorted from spleen or lymph node cells, taken before intestinal transplant. These receptors all come from a human donor who received an intestinal transplant. CDR3s include the opening cysteine and the closing phenylalanine or tryptophan. Each record gives: J gene, clone size, D gene, V gene, CDR3 protein, CDR3 DNA. D genes are given only for firm matches. Not all rows give a size; the values are once, few, many and, for expanded clones, a class.

TRBJ2-7	.	TRBD1	TRBV15	CATSRDNRGEQYF	TGTGCCACCAGCAGAGATAACAGGGGCGAGCAGTACTTC
TRBJ2-4	.	.	TRBV19	CASSARDIQYF	TGTGCCAGTAGTGCGAGAGACATTCAGTACTTC
TRBJ2-3	.	.	TRBV6-1	CASSGKTRSTDTQYF	TGTGCCAGCAGTGGAAAGACGCGAAGCACAGATACGCAGTATTTT
TRBJ2-5	.	.	TRBV5-1	CAGRETQYF	TGCGCCGGTAGAGAGACCCAGTACTTC
TRBJ1-3	once	.	TRBV9	CASSVVEGNTIYF	TGTGCCAGCAGCGTAGTTGAAGGAAACACCATATATTTT
TRBJ1-5	.	.	TRBV14	CASSQRGGQPQHF	TGTGCCAGCAGCCAAAGGGGGGGTCAGCCCCAGCATTTT
TRBJ1-1	.	.	TRBV6-1	CASSALNTEAFF	TGTGCCAGCAGTGCCTTGAACACTGAAGCTTTCTTT
TRBJ2-3	.	.	TRBV11-2	CASPRRGSTDTQYF	TGTGCCAGTCCGAGGCGGGGAAGCACAGATACGCAGTATTTT
TRBJ2-1	.	TRBD2	TRBV19	CASSMGTSGLDRNEQFF	TGTGCCAGTAGTATGGGGACTAGCGGACTCGATAGGAATGAGCAGTTCTTC
TRBJ2-1	.	TRBD2	TRBV9	CASRGRSGSGEQFF	TGTGCCAGTAGAGGTCGTAGCGGGAGCGGGGAGCAGTTCTTC
TRBJ2-2	.	TRBD2	TRBV7-2	CASSLQRGAGELFF	TGTGCCAGCAGCCTACAGCGGGGAGCCGGGGAGCTGTTTTTT
TRBJ1-5	once	.	TRBV7-9	CASSLGGLQPQHF	TGTGCCAGCAGCTTAGGAGGGCTTCAGCCCCAGCATTTT
TRBJ2-1	.	.	TRBV6-4	CASKGGTYNEQFF	TGTGCCAGCAAAGGGGGGACCTACAATGAGCAGTTCTTC
TRBJ1-6	.	.	TRBV6-5	CASSYLLERGYSPLHF	TGTGCCAGCAGTTACCTTTTAGAAAGGGGCTATTCACCCCTCCACTTT
TRBJ1-2	once	TRBD1	TRBV27	CASSQGQAYTGYTF	TGTGCCAGCAGCCAGGGACAGGCCTACACCGGCTACACCTTC
TRBJ2-7	.	.	TRBV12-5	CASGPNRGQTNTYEQYF	TGTGCTAGTGGACCTAACCGTGGGCAAACGAACACCTACGAGCAGTACTTC
TRBJ1-4	.	.	TRBV25-1	CASSGSRGKGTNEKLFF	TGTGCCAGCAGTGGGTCCCGGGGCAAGGGCACTAATGAAAAACTGTTTTTT
TRBJ2-1	.	TRBD2	TRBV9	CASSVQAGRSYNEQFF	TGTGCCAGCAGCGTACAAGCGGGAAGGTCCTACAATGAGCAGTTCTTC
TRBJ2-7	.	.	TRBV6-5	CASSYLYHSYEQYF	TGTGCCAGCAGTTACTTGTATCACTCCTACGAGCAGTACTTC
TRBJ2-1	.	.	TRBV4-2	CASSQESRPNEQFF	TGTGCCAGCAGCCAAGAGAGCAGGCCGAATGAGCAGTTCTTC
TRBJ1-5	.	.	TRBV19	CASSIGGEGKPQHF	TGTGCCAGTAGTATAGGAGGGGAAGGAAAGCCCCAGCATTTT
TRBJ1-2	few	.	TRBV28	CASSFSRGYTF	TGTGCCAGCAGTTTCTCAAGGGGCTACACCTTC
TRBJ1-4	.	.	TRBV7-6	CASSFRGANEKLFF	TGTGCCAGCAGCTTCAGGGGCGCTAATGAAAAACTGTTTTTT
TRBJ2-3	.	.	TRBV2	CASTVLFTQYF	TGTGCCAGCACCGTATTGTTTACGCAGTATTTT
TRBJ1-1	.	.	TRBV18	CASSRGGRSTEAFF	TGTGCCAGCTCACGAGGCGGGCGGAGCACTGAAGCTTTCTTT
TRBJ1-1	.	TRBD1	TRBV30	CASRQGQAGAFF	TGTGCCTCTAGACAGGGTCAGGCTGGGGCTTTCTTT
TRBJ1-2	.	.	TRBV28	CASSLFNRQSNYGYTF	TGTGCCAGCAGTTTATTCAACCGACAGAGCAACTATGGCTACACCTTC
TRBJ2-7	.	.	TRBV27	CASRGVGFSKAGEQYF	TGTGCCAGCAGGGGTGTCGGGTTCTCCAAAGCGGGCGAGCAGTACTTC
TRBJ2-5	.	TRBD1	TRBV5-4	CASSTPTGRETQYF	TGTGCCAGCAGCACGCCGACAGGGCGGGAGACCCAGTACTTC
TRBJ1-5	.	.	TRBV30	CAWSVGNSNQPQHF	TGTGCCTGGAGTGTAGGTAATAGCAATCAGCCCCAGCATTTT
TRBJ1-2	few	.	TRBV7-9	CASAGTYGYTF	TGTGCCAGCGCAGGGACCTATGGCTACACCTTC
TRBJ1-1	.	.	TRBV29-1	CSVERDPNTEAFF	TGCAGCGTTGAACGGGACCCGAACACTGAAGCTTTCTTT